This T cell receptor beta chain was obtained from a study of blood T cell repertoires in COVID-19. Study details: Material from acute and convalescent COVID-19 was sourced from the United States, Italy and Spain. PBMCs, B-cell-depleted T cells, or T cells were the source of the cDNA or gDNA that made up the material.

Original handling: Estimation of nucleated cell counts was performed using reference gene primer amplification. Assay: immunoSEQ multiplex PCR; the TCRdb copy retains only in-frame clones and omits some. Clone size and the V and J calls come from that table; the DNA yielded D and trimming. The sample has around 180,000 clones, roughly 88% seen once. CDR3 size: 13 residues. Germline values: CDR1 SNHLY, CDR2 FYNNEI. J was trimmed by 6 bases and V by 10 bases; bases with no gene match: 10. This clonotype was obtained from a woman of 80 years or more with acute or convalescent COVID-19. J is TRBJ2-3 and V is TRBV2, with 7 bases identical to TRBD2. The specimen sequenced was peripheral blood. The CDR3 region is CATLGGGGDTQYF. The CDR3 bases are TGTGCCACGCTTGGGGGGGGTGGCGATACGCAGTATTTT.